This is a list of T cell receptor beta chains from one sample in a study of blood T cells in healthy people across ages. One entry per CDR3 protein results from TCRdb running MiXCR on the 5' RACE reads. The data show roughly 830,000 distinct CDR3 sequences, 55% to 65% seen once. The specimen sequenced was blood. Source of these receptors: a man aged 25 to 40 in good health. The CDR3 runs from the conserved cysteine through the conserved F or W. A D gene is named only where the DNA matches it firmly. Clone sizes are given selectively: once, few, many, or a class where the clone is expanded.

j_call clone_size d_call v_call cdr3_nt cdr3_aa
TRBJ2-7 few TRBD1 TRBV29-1 TGCAGCGTTGCAGGACAGGGAGGTTCCTACGAGCAGTACTTC CSVAGQGGSYEQYF
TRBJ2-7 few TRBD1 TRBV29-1 TGCAGCGTTGAAGGGACAGGGGTCGAGCAGTACTTC CSVEGTGVEQYF
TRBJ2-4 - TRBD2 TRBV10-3 TGTGCCATCAGTGAGCCGGCTAGCGGGGGGAACTCAGCCAAAAACATTCAGTCCTTC CAISEPASGGNSAKNIQSF
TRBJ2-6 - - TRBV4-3 TGCGCCAGCAGCCCGGAAATTCGTCCTGGGGCCAACGTCCTGACTTTC CASSPEIRPGANVLTF
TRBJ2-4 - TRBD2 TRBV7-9 TGTGCCAGCAGCTCCGATCTTGGTGCGGGAGACATTCAGTACTTC CASSSDLGAGDIQYF
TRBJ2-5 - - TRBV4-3 TGCGCCAGCAGCCAAGATGGGGGGAACCAAGAGACCCAGTACTTC CASSQDGGNQETQYF
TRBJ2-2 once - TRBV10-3 TGTGCCATCACAGAAGGTGATACCGGGGAGCTGTTTTTT CAITEGDTGELFF
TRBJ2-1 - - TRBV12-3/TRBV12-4 TGTGCCAGCAGTTCGGCCCCCTTGAGGTACAATGAGCAGTTCTTC CASSSAPLRYNEQFF
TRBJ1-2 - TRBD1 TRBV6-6 TGTGCCAGCAGTTACTCGAGACAGGGAGAAAGTGGCTACACCTTC CASSYSRQGESGYTF
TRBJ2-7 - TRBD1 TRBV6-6 TGTGCCAGCAGGACAGGGAACGACGAGCAGTACTTC CASRTGNDEQYF
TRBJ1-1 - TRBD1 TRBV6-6 TGTGCCAGCAGGAGACAGGGCGGGGTAGCTTTCTTT CASRRQGGVAFF
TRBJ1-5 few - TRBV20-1 TGCAGTGCTAGCTGGGCCCGCCGAAATCAGCCCCAGCATTTT CSASWARRNQPQHF
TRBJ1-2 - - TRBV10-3 TGTGCCACCCTCGGGGGCGCGAGTGGCTACACCTTC CATLGGASGYTF
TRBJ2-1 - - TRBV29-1 TGCAGCGCCCCCGGGGTGGGGGCTTACAATGAGCAGTTCTTC CSAPGVGAYNEQFF
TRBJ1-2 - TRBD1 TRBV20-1 TGCAGTGCACCAACAGGAGGGGGCGGCTATGGCTACACCTTC CSAPTGGGGYGYTF
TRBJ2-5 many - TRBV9 TGTGCCAGCAGCGGCCGTGAGGTCCAGGAGACCCAGTACTTC CASSGREVQETQYF
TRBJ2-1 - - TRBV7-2 TGTGCCAGCAGCCCCCAGGGACCCTACAATGAGCAGTTCTTC CASSPQGPYNEQFF
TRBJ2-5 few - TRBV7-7 TGTGCTAGCAGCTTAGGGGCGGAAGAGACCCAGTACTTC CASSLGAEETQYF
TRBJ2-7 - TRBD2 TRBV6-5 TGTGCCAGCACACGTTCCGGGACTAGCGTTCTCGAGCAGTACTTC CASTRSGTSVLEQYF
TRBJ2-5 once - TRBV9 TGTGCCAGCAGCGTAGCGACCCAAGAGACCCAGTACTTC CASSVATQETQYF
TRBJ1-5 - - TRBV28 TGTGCCAGCAGGGGGAACCCGGCGGATCAGCCCCAGCATTTT CASRGNPADQPQHF
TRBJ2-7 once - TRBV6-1 TGTGCCAGCAGTGAAGTCTACAGCCGGCTGGAGCAGTACTTC CASSEVYSRLEQYF
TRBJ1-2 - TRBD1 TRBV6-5 TGTGCCAGCAGTTTCACCCGGGACAGGGGTGATGGCTACACCTTC CASSFTRDRGDGYTF
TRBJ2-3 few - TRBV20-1 TGCAGTGCTAGAGATGGCGGGGGCCCCGCAGATACGCAGTATTTT CSARDGGGPADTQYF
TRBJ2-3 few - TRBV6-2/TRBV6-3 TGTGCCAGCAAATACACAGATACGCAGTATTTT CASKYTDTQYF
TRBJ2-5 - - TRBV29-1 TGCAGCGTTGGATCGGGTACAGAGACCCAGTACTTC CSVGSGTETQYF
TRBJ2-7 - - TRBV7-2 TGTGCCAGCAGCTATTGGAGTCTCGAGCAGTACTTC CASSYWSLEQYF
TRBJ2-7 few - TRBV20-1 TGCAGTGCCACTTCAGGGAGAACCCTCTACGAGCAGTACTTC CSATSGRTLYEQYF
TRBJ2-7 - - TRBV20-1 TGCAGTGCTAGGTCCGGCGGTTTCAGCTCCTACGAGCAGTACTTC CSARSGGFSSYEQYF
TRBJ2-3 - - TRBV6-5 TGTGCCAGCAGTTACCTAGGGAGAGATACGCAGTATTTT CASSYLGRDTQYF
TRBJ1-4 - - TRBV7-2 TGTGCCAGCAGCCTCTTGGACGGTGAAAAACTGTTTTTT CASSLLDGEKLFF
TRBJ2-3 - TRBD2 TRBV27 TGTGCCAGCAGTACCAGACTAGCGGGGGTGCGGGGAGATACGCAGTATTTT CASSTRLAGVRGDTQYF
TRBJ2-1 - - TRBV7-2 TGTGCCAGCAGCTTAGGGCCGGAGGGGTCATACAATGAGCAGTTCTTC CASSLGPEGSYNEQFF
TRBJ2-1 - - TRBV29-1 TGCAACCCCCTTCGCGGGGGCCAGTTCTCCTACAATGAGCAGTTCTTC CNPLRGGQFSYNEQFF
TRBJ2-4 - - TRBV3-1 TGTGCCAGCAGCCAAGGAGGAGGGAGAGGAGCCAAAAACATTCAGTACTTC CASSQGGGRGAKNIQYF
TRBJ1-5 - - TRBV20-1 TGCAGTGCTAGAGAGCCTGGCAATCAGCCCCAGCATTTT CSAREPGNQPQHF
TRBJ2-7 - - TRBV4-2 TGTGCCAGCAGCCAAGGACAGATTTCCTACGAGCAGTACTTC CASSQGQISYEQYF
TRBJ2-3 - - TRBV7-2 TGTGCCAGCAGCTTATTCCAGGGCGGCACAGATACGCAGTATTTT CASSLFQGGTDTQYF
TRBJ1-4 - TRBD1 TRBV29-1 TGCAGCGTTGAGGGGACAGGGGGGAAACTGTTTTTT CSVEGTGGKLFF
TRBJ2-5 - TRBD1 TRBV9 TGTGCCAGCAGCGGACGGGACAGGGGGCGAGAGACCCAGTACTTC CASSGRDRGRETQYF
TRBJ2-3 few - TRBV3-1 TGTGCCAGCACCTCCCAGGGAGCCAATACGCAGTATTTT CASTSQGANTQYF
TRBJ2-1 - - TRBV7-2 TGTGCCAGCAGCCCATCGTTGACTCTCAATGAGCAGTTCTTC CASSPSLTLNEQFF
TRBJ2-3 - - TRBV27 TGTGCCAGCAGATACCTACCCCGCACAGATACGCAGTATTTT CASRYLPRTDTQYF
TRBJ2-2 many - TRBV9 TGTGCCAGCAGCGTAGGGACAAACACCGGGGAGCTGTTTTTT CASSVGTNTGELFF
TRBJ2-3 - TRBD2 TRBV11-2 TGTGCCAGCAGCTCCCGACTAGCGGGGGGGCTCGTTCGGGGTATTTCGGATACGCAGTATTTT CASSSRLAGGLVRGISDTQYF